Listed below are T cell receptor beta chains from one sample, sequenced in a study of regulatory T cells in long-lasting Graves disease. Via MiXCR, TCRdb re-called the multiplex PCR reads, giving one row per CDR3 protein. The sample yields about 620,000 distinct CDR3 sequences, around 17% seen once. These sequences were also reported in another study, on T cells in Graves' hyperthyroidism and ophthalmopathy.

The material was peripheral blood mononuclear cells (PBMCs), obtained at new diagnosis, from a patient treated with antithyroid drugs. These receptors all stem from a woman in her thirties with Graves disease. Both conserved end residues are part of each CDR3. Fields, in order: CDR3 length, V gene, J gene, D gene, clone size, CDR3 protein, CDR3 DNA. The D gene is left open where the match is weak. Clone size is not always given. Where it is, it says once, few, many or a class for expanded clones.

CDR3 length: 14; V gene: TRBV20-1; J gene: TRBJ2-7; D gene: NA; clone size: NA; CDR3 protein: CSAKDMDRTYEQYF; CDR3 DNA: TGCAGTGCTAAAGACATGGACAGAACCTACGAGCAGTACTTC
CDR3 length: 13; V gene: TRBV27; J gene: TRBJ2-3; D gene: NA; clone size: few; CDR3 protein: CASSLTGPGTQYF; CDR3 DNA: TGTGCCAGCAGTTTAACCGGCCCAGGTACGCAGTATTTT
CDR3 length: 16; V gene: TRBV28; J gene: TRBJ2-1; D gene: NA; clone size: many; CDR3 protein: CASRGTAASSYNEQFF; CDR3 DNA: TGTGCCAGCAGGGGCACAGCCGCGAGCTCCTACAATGAGCAGTTCTTC
CDR3 length: 13; V gene: TRBV2; J gene: TRBJ1-2; D gene: NA; clone size: NA; CDR3 protein: CASRRDTTYGYTF; CDR3 DNA: TGTGCCAGCAGGCGGGACACCACCTATGGCTACACCTTC
CDR3 length: 16; V gene: TRBV13; J gene: TRBJ2-7; D gene: NA; clone size: few; CDR3 protein: CASSLTPLGKTYEQYF; CDR3 DNA: TGTGCCAGCAGCTTAACCCCGTTGGGCAAAACCTACGAGCAGTACTTC
CDR3 length: 14; V gene: TRBV6-2/TRBV6-3; J gene: TRBJ2-2; D gene: NA; clone size: NA; CDR3 protein: CASSSHLSTGELFF; CDR3 DNA: TGTGCCAGCAGCAGTCATCTAAGCACCGGGGAGCTGTTTTTT
CDR3 length: 12; V gene: TRBV30; J gene: TRBJ2-3; D gene: NA; clone size: few; CDR3 protein: CAWKGFTDTQYF; CDR3 DNA: TGTGCCTGGAAGGGATTCACAGATACGCAGTATTTT
CDR3 length: 12; V gene: TRBV11-3; J gene: TRBJ1-2; D gene: NA; clone size: many; CDR3 protein: CASSLDSLDITF; CDR3 DNA: TGTGCCAGCAGCTTAGACAGCCTGGACATCACCTTC
CDR3 length: 13; V gene: TRBV5-1; J gene: TRBJ2-1; D gene: TRBD1; clone size: NA; CDR3 protein: CATNRGQDNEQFF; CDR3 DNA: TGCGCCACCAACAGGGGGCAGGACAATGAGCAGTTCTTC
CDR3 length: 14; V gene: TRBV20-1; J gene: TRBJ1-4; D gene: NA; clone size: NA; CDR3 protein: CSARWSTVNEKLFF; CDR3 DNA: TGCAGTGCTAGATGGTCGACTGTTAATGAAAAACTGTTTTTT
CDR3 length: 14; V gene: TRBV20-1; J gene: TRBJ1-6; D gene: NA; clone size: few; CDR3 protein: CSAIQVFYNSPLHF; CDR3 DNA: TGCAGTGCTATTCAGGTTTTCTATAATTCACCCCTCCACTTT
CDR3 length: 13; V gene: TRBV3-1; J gene: TRBJ2-7; D gene: TRBD2; clone size: NA; CDR3 protein: CATGLAASYEQYF; CDR3 DNA: TGTGCCACCGGACTAGCGGCTTCCTACGAGCAGTACTTC
CDR3 length: 17; V gene: TRBV5-1; J gene: TRBJ1-1; D gene: NA; clone size: many; CDR3 protein: CASSSGRGAGMNTEAFF; CDR3 DNA: TGCGCCAGCAGCTCAGGACGGGGCGCGGGGATGAACACTGAAGCTTTCTTT
CDR3 length: 17; V gene: TRBV11-2; J gene: TRBJ2-7; D gene: TRBD2; clone size: many; CDR3 protein: CASSWTSGSASSYEQYF; CDR3 DNA: TGTGCCAGCAGCTGGACAAGCGGGAGCGCTAGCTCCTACGAGCAGTACTTC
CDR3 length: 15; V gene: TRBV20-1; J gene: TRBJ2-7; D gene: NA; clone size: many; CDR3 protein: CSANPGHGVSYEQYF; CDR3 DNA: TGCAGTGCTAACCCGGGACATGGGGTTTCCTACGAGCAGTACTTC
CDR3 length: 13; V gene: TRBV6-5; J gene: TRBJ1-2; D gene: NA; clone size: NA; CDR3 protein: CASSYPPGYGYTF; CDR3 DNA: TGTGCCAGCAGTTACCCCCCGGGGTATGGCTACACCTTC